This record looks at one T cell receptor (beta chain) sequence and its context. Its target is unknown. These data are taken from a study of a mutant IDH1 vaccine in newly diagnosed glioma. TCRdb's table, derived via immunoSEQ multiplex PCR, lists solely in-frame clones and lacks some. The table has tens of thousands of clones, 85% to 90% seen once. As to time point: week 35, safety follow-up. Vaccination used 300 ug of mutant IDH1 20-mer peptide per dose, with topical imiquimod. Sequencing used PBMCs, obtained from a glioma patient whose treatment included an IDH1 peptide vaccine. The TCR was taken from a man aged 25 to 45 with glioma.

CDR3 nucleotides: TGTGCCAGCAGCCCGAAACAGACAGCGAACACCGGGGAGCTGTTTTTT. Translation gives CASSPKQTANTGELFF. The chain has TRBV9 and TRBJ2-2; the D gene is possibly TRBD1 (5 bases). The CDR3 spans 16 residues. Germline CDR1 is SGDLS and CDR2 is YYNGEE. The V end lost 4 bases, the J end lost 0 bases, and 13 bases lay between the germline ends.